These 6 T cell receptor beta chains were all obtained from the same sample, sequenced in a study of T cell responses to AZD1222 COVID-19 vaccine. Measured with immunoSEQ multiplex PCR; TCRdb has only the in-frame clones, and not every one. The sample has about 44,000 clones, 80% seen once; the top ten hold about 3.9%. This specimen was peripheral blood, taken on day 0 of AZD1222 vaccination. The receptors here all came from an adult in good health.

The V and J genes are TRBV3-1 (or the pseudogene TRBV3-2) and TRBJ2-3; D ambiguous. Trimming left V 0 bases short and J 4 bases short, with 20 bases between. Germline CDR1 LGHDT, CDR2 YNNKEL (reference sequence). This CDR3 is 18 amino acids long. This chain's CDR3 is CASSQEPPDSFIADTQYF. CDR3 sequence (DNA): TGTGCCAGCAGCCAAGAGCCCCCTGATAGTTTTATTGCAGATACGCAGTATTTT.

This chain joins TRBV6-5 and TRBJ1-3; 10 positions agree with TRBD1. From germline, CDR1 is MNHEY and CDR2 SVGAGI. The junction had 5 bases not matched to a gene; V was cut back by 5 bases and J by 4 bases. The CDR3 has 15 amino acids. The CDR3 DNA sequence: TGTGCCAGCAGTAATGTGGGACAGGGGGGAAACACCATATATTTT. Encoded protein: CASSNVGQGGNTIYF.

The chain joins TRBV28 to TRBJ1-6; maybe TRBD1 (5 bases). There are 14 residues in the CDR3. Germline CDR1 MDHEN, CDR2 SYDVKM. Between the trimmed V and J ends, which lost 3 bases and 7 bases, there was a span of 10 bases. The CDR3 nucleotides read TGTGCCAGCAGTTTTCAGGGTTTGAATTCACCCCTCCACTTT. It yields the protein CASSFQGLNSPLHF.

The V and J genes are TRBV6-6 and TRBJ1-1; maybe TRBD1 (5 bases). The V gene's germline CDR1 is MNHNY and CDR2 SVGAGI (reference sequence). CDR3 length equals 13 residues. Trimming took 6 bases from V and 2 from J, leaving 10 bases between them. In nucleotides, the CDR3 is TGTGCCAGCAGCGGAGACAGTAACACTGAAGCTTTCTTT. Its protein is CASSGDSNTEAFF.

This clone was found once. The genes are TRBV5-6 and TRBJ2-3; D not resolved. The CDR3 is 12 residues long. Germline V lookup: CDR1 SGHDT, CDR2 YYEEEE. Trimming left V 3 bases short and J 0 bases short, with 2 bases between. The CDR3 DNA follows: TGTGCCAGCAGCTATAGCACAGATACGCAGTATTTT. Translation gives CASSYSTDTQYF.

The chain couples TRBV28 to TRBJ1-2, with D hard to call. Germline V gene data show CDR1 as MDHEN and CDR2 as SYDVKM. This CDR3 has 14 amino acids. Trimming pared 6 bases from V and 2 bases from J, leaving 13 bases between. CDR3 loop: CASRTSGGNYGYTF. For the CDR3, the DNA is TGTGCCAGCAGGACATCCGGAGGGAACTATGGCTACACCTTC.